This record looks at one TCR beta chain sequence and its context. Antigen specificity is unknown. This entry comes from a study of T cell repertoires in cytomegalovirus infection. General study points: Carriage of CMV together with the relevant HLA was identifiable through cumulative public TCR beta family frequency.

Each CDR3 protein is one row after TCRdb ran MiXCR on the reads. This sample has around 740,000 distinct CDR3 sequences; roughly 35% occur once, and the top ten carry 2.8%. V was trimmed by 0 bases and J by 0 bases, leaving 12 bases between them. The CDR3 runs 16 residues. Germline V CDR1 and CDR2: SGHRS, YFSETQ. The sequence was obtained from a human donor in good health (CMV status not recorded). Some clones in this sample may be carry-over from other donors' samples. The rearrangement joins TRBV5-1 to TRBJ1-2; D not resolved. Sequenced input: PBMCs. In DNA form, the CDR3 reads TGCGCCAGCAGCTTGGCCCCGGCCACTGCTAACTATGGCTACACCTTC. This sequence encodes CASSLAPATANYGYTF.